Sequencing of this T cell receptor beta chain was carried out in a study of OX40 agonist ivuxolimab in advanced cancers. Overall study context: Ivuxolimab was administered intravenously to patients at 0.01 to 10 mg/kg every 2 weeks.

There are 15 residues in the CDR3. V gave up 5 bases and J gave up 6 bases; unmatched junction bases: 9. Per germline, CDR1 SGHTA and CDR2 FQGNSA. The assay was immunoSEQ multiplex PCR, and TCRdb's table has in-frame clones only and misses some. Of about 76,000 clones listed, approximately 80% are singletons. Only one count was recorded for this clone. Its target is not known. Findings and caveats of the study: Dose levels from 0.1 to 3.0 mg/kg saw CD4+ and CD8+ blood T cells expand clonally by week 6. With doses of 0.1-3.0 mg/kg, partial responders showed among the lowest clonal expansion.

This chain links TRBV7-2 with TRBJ2-1; 8 bases are shared with TRBD2. Sequenced material: CD4+ or CD8+ T cells sorted from blood, taken in a trial of the OX40 agonist ivuxolimab. This TCR was recovered from an adult with an advanced solid tumor such as melanoma, head and neck, liver or kidney cancer. The CDR3 DNA reads as TGTGCCAGCAGCACTGAGTTTAGCGGGGTCAATGAGCAGTTCTTC. Translated, it gives CASSTEFSGVNEQFF.